This TCR beta chain is drawn from a study of CD8 T cells in Susac syndrome. Study context: When blood was drawn, the patients with Susac syndrome were therapy-naive, on corticosteroids, or on intravenous immunoglobulin alone.

Definite or probable Susac syndrome was diagnosed using recently defined diagnostic criteria. Germline CDR1 and CDR2: SGHNT and YYREEE (reference sequence). The CDR3 length is 15 residues. The V end lost 5 bases, the J end lost 3 bases, and 17 bases lay between the germline ends. An input of roughly 0.5 to 1 ug of RNA was subjected to reverse transcription using random hexamers. TCRdb called the immunoSEQ multiplex PCR reads again in MiXCR, with one record for every CDR3 protein. This sample yields roughly 150,000 distinct CDR3 sequences, of which almost 96% are seen a single time; approximately 0.08% belongs to the top ten.

This receptor was taken from a human donor with Susac syndrome. Sequences were obtained from CD4+ T cells from PBMCs. V is TRBV5-4 and J is TRBJ2-5; D might be TRBD1 (6 bases). In DNA form, the CDR3 reads TGTGCCAGCAGAAGTGGGACAACTACGGAAGAGACCCAGTACTTC. Translating gives CASRSGTTTEETQYF. Full variable domain (outside the CDR3, taken from reference TRBV5-4 and TRBJ2-5): ETGVTQSPTHLIKTRGQQVTLRCSSQSGHNTVSWYQQALGQGPQFIFQYYREEENGRGNFPPRFSGLQFPNYSSELNVNALELDDSALYLCASRSGTTTEETQYFGPGTRLLVL.